This T cell receptor beta chain was sequenced for a study of blood T cell repertoires in COVID-19. Whole-study context: PBMCs, B-cell-depleted T cells, or T cells were the source of the cDNA or gDNA that made up the material.

Original handling: The assay estimated nucleated cells by amplifying reference gene primers. Assay used: immunoSEQ multiplex PCR; TCRdb lists only in-frame clones, some missing. The DNA gave D and trimming, while V, J and clone size come from that table. The repertoire holds 55,000 to 65,000 clones, with about 89% as singletons. The clonotype was recovered from an older woman with active COVID-19. The material sequenced was peripheral blood.

The CDR3 DNA reads as TGTGCCAGTAGTGCGGGACTAGCGGGAATCTCCTACAATGAGCAGTTCTTC. As protein: CASSAGLAGISYNEQFF. The rearrangement joins TRBV19 to TRBJ2-1, with 13 bases lining up with TRBD2. CDR3 length equals 17 residues. Germline loops: CDR1 LNHDA, CDR2 SQIVND (reference sequence). The ends lost 5 bases at V and 0 bases at J; junction bases unmatched: 4.